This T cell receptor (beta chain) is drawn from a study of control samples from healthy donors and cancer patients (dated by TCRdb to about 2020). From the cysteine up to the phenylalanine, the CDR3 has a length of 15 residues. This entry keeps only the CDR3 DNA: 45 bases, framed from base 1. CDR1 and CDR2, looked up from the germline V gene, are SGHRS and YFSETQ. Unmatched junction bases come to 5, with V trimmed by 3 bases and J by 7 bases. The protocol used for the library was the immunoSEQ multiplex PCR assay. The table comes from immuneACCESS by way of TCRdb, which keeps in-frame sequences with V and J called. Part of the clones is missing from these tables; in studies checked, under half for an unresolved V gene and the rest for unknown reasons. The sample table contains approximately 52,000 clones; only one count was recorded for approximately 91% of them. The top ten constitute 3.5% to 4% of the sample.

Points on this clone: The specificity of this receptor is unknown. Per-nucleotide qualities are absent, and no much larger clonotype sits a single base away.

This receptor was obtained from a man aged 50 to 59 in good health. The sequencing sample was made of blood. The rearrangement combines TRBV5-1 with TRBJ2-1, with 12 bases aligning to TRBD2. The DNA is TGCGCCAGCAGCTCGACTAGCGGGAGTAATAATGAGCAGTTCTTC. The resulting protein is CASSSTSGSNNEQFF.